Shown below are 19 T cell receptor beta chains from a single sample sequenced in a study of OX40 agonist ivuxolimab in advanced cancers. Sequenced by immunoSEQ multiplex PCR; TCRdb stores in-frame clones only, minus some. The sample consists of roughly 100,000 clones, approximately 85% of them appearing once. The sequencing here drew on CD4+ or CD8+ T cells sorted from blood, taken in a trial of the OX40 agonist ivuxolimab. These receptors came from an adult with an advanced solid tumor such as melanoma, head and neck, liver or kidney cancer.

This sequence joins TRBV5-6 and TRBJ2-3, with 12 bases matching TRBD2. V lost 1 base to trimming and J lost 0 bases; unmatched junction nucleotides: 3. Germline V gives CDR1 SGHDT, CDR2 YYEEEE. The CDR3 is made up of 17 amino acids. CDR3 DNA: TGTGCCAGCAGCTTGCTGGGGACTAGCGGGAGCACAGATACGCAGTATTTT. Translating gives CASSLLGTSGSTDTQYF.

The chain has TRBV30 and TRBJ2-5; TRBD2 agrees at 8 bases. CDR3 size: 13 residues. Germline values: CDR1 GTSNPN, CDR2 SVGIG (reference sequence). The V segment lost 5 bases and the J segment 3 bases; nucleotides outside the gene matches: 5. This CDR3 is CAWLVGGEETQYF. CDR3 coding DNA: TGTGCCTGGTTGGTCGGGGGGGAAGAGACCCAGTACTTC.

The chain uses TRBV19 and TRBJ1-1, with D tentatively TRBD1 (6 bases). V lost 5 bases, J lost 0 bases, and 10 bases lay in between. The CDR3 covers 14 residues. Germline CDR1 and CDR2: LNHDA and SQIVND (reference sequence). CDR3 sequence reads: CASSGGPLNTEAFF. Here the CDR3 DNA reads TGTGCCAGTAGTGGGGGCCCATTGAACACTGAAGCTTTCTTT.

This chain joins TRBV30 and TRBJ2-1; tentatively, D is TRBD1 (5 bases). Germline lookup yields CDR1 GTSNPN and CDR2 SVGIG (reference sequence). V lost 3 bases and J lost 0, with 12 bases in between. This CDR3 is 15 amino acids long. The CDR3, as DNA: TGTGCCTGGAGCGCAGGGCTTTCCTCCTACAATGAGCAGTTCTTC. This gives the protein CAWSAGLSSYNEQFF. The whole variable domain, filled in from reference TRBV30 and TRBJ2-1, reads SQTIHQWPATLVQPVGSPLSLECTVEGTSNPNLYWYRQAAGRGLQLLFYSVGIGQISSEVPQNLSASRPQDRQFILSSKKLLLSDSGFYLCAWSAGLSSYNEQFFGPGTRLTVL.

CDR3 bases: TGTGCATCCTCGGACACCGGGGAGCTGTTTTTT. Residues: CASSDTGELFF. The V and J genes are TRBV7-7 and TRBJ2-2; the D is unclear. This CDR3 has 11 amino acids. Germline V lookup: CDR1 SSHAT, CDR2 FNYEAQ (reference sequence).

The chain has TRBV4-2 and TRBJ2-3; D perhaps matches TRBD2 (6 bases). The CDR3 length is 15 residues. The germline gives CDR1 LGHNA, CDR2 YNFKEQ. The V and J ends lost 4 bases and 0 bases respectively, with 11 bases between them. CDR3 region: CASSPPGTSTDTQYF. The CDR3, as DNA: TGTGCCAGCAGCCCTCCCGGGACTAGCACAGATACGCAGTATTTT.

CDR3 region: CASSDFGPTNEKLFF. DNA for the CDR3: TGTGCCAGCAGTGATTTTGGACCGACTAATGAAAAACTGTTTTTT. This rearrangement joins TRBV28 to TRBJ1-4; D not certain. Germline assignment: CDR1 MDHEN and CDR2 SYDVKM. Trimming stripped 5 bases from V and 2 bases from J, with 12 bases between. The CDR3 covers 15 residues.

The chain employs TRBV11-2 and TRBJ2-2; TRBD2 matches at 10 bases. Germline assignment: CDR1 SGHAT and CDR2 FQNNGV. The V gene end was trimmed by 5 bases and the J gene end by 1 base; junction bases not matched to a gene: 4. The CDR3 loop spans 16 amino acids. CDR3 nucleotide sequence: TGTGCCAGCAGCACTTGGACTAGCGGGAACACCGGGGAGCTGTTTTTT. It translates to CASSTWTSGNTGELFF. Full variable domain (missing parts from reference TRBV11-2 and TRBJ2-2): EAGVAQSPRYKIIEKRQSVAFWCNPISGHATLYWYQQILGQGPKLLIQFQNNGVVDDSQLPKDRFSAERLKGVDSTLKIQPAKLEDSAVYLCASSTWTSGNTGELFFGEGSRLTVL.

This chain joins TRBV28 and TRBJ2-1; 7 bases fit TRBD1. This CDR3 region has 16 residues. Unmatched junction bases numbered 18, after V lost 9 bases and J lost 7 bases. CDR1 and CDR2 from the germline V gene are MDHEN and SYDVKM. Here the CDR3 reads CARASQGDLRINEQFF. The CDR3 DNA is TGTGCCAGGGCCAGCCAGGGGGACCTTCGAATAAATGAGCAGTTCTTC.

This rearrangement joins TRBV18 to TRBJ2-7; D may correspond to TRBD1 or TRBD2 (5 bases each). V was pared by 5 bases and J by 3 bases, with 14 bases between. The CDR3 is made up of 14 amino acids. Germline CDR1 is KGHSH and CDR2 is LQKENI. The CDR3, as DNA: TGTGCCAGCTCATCCCGGGACCGGGACTACGAGCAGTACTTC. It yields the protein CASSSRDRDYEQYF. Full variable domain (rest looked up from reference TRBV18 and TRBJ2-7): NAGVMQNPRHLVRRRGQEARLRCSPMKGHSHVYWYRQLPEEGLKFMVYLQKENIIDESGMPKERFSAEFPKEGPSILRIQQVVRGDSAAYFCASSSRDRDYEQYFGPGTRLTVT.

The chain is built from TRBV30 and TRBJ1-3; D possibly corresponds to TRBD1 (5 bases). CDR3 length: 15 residues. V was pared by 0 bases and J by 4 bases, with 13 bases between. Germline V gene sequence: CDR1 GTSNPN, CDR2 SVGIG (reference sequence). The CDR3: CAWSVRGDDGNTIYF. CDR3 coding DNA: TGTGCCTGGAGTGTAAGGGGCGATGACGGAAACACCATATATTTT.

This clone was counted a few times. The chain uses TRBV7-8 and TRBJ2-1; 7 bases line up with TRBD2. Per germline, CDR1 SGHVS and CDR2 FQNEAQ. The junction had 26 bases not matched to a gene; V was cut back by 5 bases and J by 4 bases. This CDR3 is built from 21 residues. Written as DNA, the CDR3 is TGTGCCAGCAGCCTCCTCTGGGTAGGGGTCACTTCTAGCGGAACTTACAATGAGCAGTTCTTC. Amino acids: CASSLLWVGVTSSGTYNEQFF.

Remarks on this clone: The germline gene is not matched at one end of the junction; a read error may be the cause. The V and J genes are TRBV5-6 and TRBJ2-7, with D unclear. The CDR3 sequence is 16 residues long. CDR1 and CDR2 (germline): SGHDT, YYEEEE. CDR3 bases: TGCGCCAGCAGCCAAGAAACGGGTTTGGCACCCTACGAGCAGTACTTC. Encoded protein: CASSQETGLAPYEQYF. The variable domain in full, completed from reference TRBV5-6 and TRBJ2-7, reads DAGVTQSPTHLIKTRGQQVTLRCSPKSGHDTVSWYQQALGQGPQFIFQYYEEEERQRGNFPDRFSGHQFPNYSSELNVNALLLGDSALYLCASSQETGLAPYEQYFGPGTRLTVT.

The rearrangement uses TRBV10-2 and TRBJ2-7; the D call may be TRBD1 or TRBD2 (5 bases each). This CDR3 has 15 residues. Germline-derived CDR1 and CDR2 are WSHSY and SAAADI. V was pared by 1 base and J by 3 bases, with 13 bases between. CDR3 in amino acids: CASSEFGTRGYEQYF. The CDR3 region has the DNA TGCGCCAGCAGTGAGTTCGGGACCCGGGGCTACGAGCAGTACTTC.

The gene calls are TRBV28 and TRBJ1-4, with D perhaps TRBD1 (5 bases). V was clipped by 6 bases and J by 7 bases, with 21 bases between them. The germline V gene has CDR1 MDHEN and CDR2 SYDVKM. The CDR3 runs to 16 residues. The CDR3 coding sequence is TGTGCCAGCAGCCCCGAACTGGGGCTCTTGGGTGAAAAACTGTTTTTT. This encodes CASSPELGLLGEKLFF.

This clone has more than one count but fewer than ten. The chain couples TRBV4-1 to TRBJ1-5, with D possibly matching TRBD1 (6 bases). Per the germline V gene, CDR1 is MGHRA and CDR2 is YSYEKL. The germline V and J ends were trimmed by 6 bases and 0 bases, with 12 bases remaining between them. There are 15 residues in the CDR3. The CDR3 is CASRRTVYSNQPQHF. For the CDR3, the DNA is TGCGCCAGCAGGAGGACAGTCTATAGCAATCAGCCCCAGCATTTT.

The genes are TRBV11-2 and TRBJ2-5, with D uncertain. Near its end, the DNA agrees better with TRBJ2-7, so the J call may be wrong. The germline CDR1 and CDR2 sequences are SGHAT and FQNNGV. The length of the CDR3 is 12 residues. The CDR3, as DNA: TGTGCCAGCAGCTTAGTCGGCTACGAGCAGTACTTC. This translates into CASSLVGYEQYF.

V is TRBV7-9 and J is TRBJ2-3, with 10 bases matching TRBD2. The CDR3 is 15 residues long. V was clipped by 2 bases and J by 6 bases; unmatched bases: 5. Germline CDR1 is SEHNR and CDR2 is FQNEAQ (reference sequence). CDR3 DNA sequence: TGTGCCAGCAGCTTAAGCGGGAGGGCCGAGGATACGCAGTATTTT. Protein product: CASSLSGRAEDTQYF.

V is TRBV10-3 and J is TRBJ1-1; D is unresolved. The germline gives CDR1 ENHRY, CDR2 SYGVKD. Trimming shortened V by 4 bases and J by 10 bases, and 10 bases separated the two germline ends. This CDR3 has 11 residues. The CDR3 here is CAISGEGRAFF. The CDR3 DNA sequence: TGTGCCATCAGTGGTGAGGGAAGAGCTTTCTTT.